Presented here are 7 T cell receptor beta chains from one specimen sequenced in a study of shared clonotypes between healthy human individuals (dated by TCRdb to between 2020 and 2021). The receptor library was made with the immunoSEQ multiplex PCR assay. TCRdb stores this immuneACCESS table with in-frame sequences only. Part of the clones is absent; in the studies checked, under half of the shortfall reflects unresolved V genes, and no reason is known for the rest. The sample table records hundreds of thousands of clones; around 72% of these occur just once. The top ten clones comprise about 2% of the sample. Sequencing used memory CD4+ T cells sorted from blood. Read against the paper, the sample's cell subset or site label means: CD45RA-negative fraction. The receptors here all came from a woman aged 30 to 39 in good health.

The gene calls are TRBV19 and TRBJ2-1, with a possible D match to TRBD2 (6 bases). Looked up from germline, CDR1 is LNHDA and CDR2 is SQIVND (reference sequence). This CDR3 comprises 18 residues. The V end lost 3 bases, the J end lost 0 bases, and 18 bases lay between the germline ends. CDR3 protein: CASSISSVQGSSYNEQFF. The CDR3 region has the DNA TGTGCCAGTAGTATCTCTAGCGTCCAAGGGAGCTCCTACAATGAGCAGTTCTTC.

J is TRBJ2-3 and V is TRBV7-9, with D perhaps matching TRBD2 (5 bases). This CDR3 is 13 amino acids long. Trimming cost V 5 bases and J 13 bases, with 19 bases left between them. Germline loops: CDR1 SEHNR, CDR2 FQNEAQ (reference sequence). In DNA form, the CDR3 reads TGTGCCAGCAGCCATGACTCCTCCGGGAATGAGTATTTT. Protein sequence: CASSHDSSGNEYF.

The CDR3 bases are TGTGCCAGCAGCTTAGGGAGGATGTACGAGCAGTACTTC. Its translation is CASSLGRMYEQYF. The chain uses TRBV11-2 and TRBJ2-7, with D possibly matching TRBD2 (5 bases). The CDR3 extends over 13 amino acids. Germline assignment: CDR1 SGHAT and CDR2 FQNNGV. Trimming shortened V by 1 base and J by 4 bases, and 8 bases separated the two germline ends.

This rearrangement joins TRBV4-1 to TRBJ2-5; D is unclear. Germline CDR1 and CDR2: MGHRA and YSYEKL. V lost 4 bases and J lost 4, with 4 bases in between. There are 11 residues in the CDR3. The CDR3 nucleotides are TGCGCCAGCAGCCGAGGAGAGACCCAGTACTTC. This sequence encodes CASSRGETQYF.

Only a few counts were recorded for this clone. The chain joins TRBV5-1 to TRBJ2-1, with 9 bases identical to TRBD2. CDR3 size: 15 residues. Germline V gene lookup returns CDR1 SGHRS and CDR2 YFSETQ. The V gene end was trimmed by 0 bases and the J gene end by 9 bases; junction bases not matched to a gene: 7. CDR3 bases: TGCGCCAGCAGCTTGGAGTTCCTAGCGGGATCTGAGCAGTTCTTC. Protein product: CASSLEFLAGSEQFF.

The V and J genes are TRBV30 and TRBJ1-1; 7 positions agree with TRBD1. Trimming removed 7 bases from V and 0 bases from J; junction bases left unmatched: 5. Per the germline V gene, CDR1 is GTSNPN and CDR2 is SVGIG (reference sequence). The CDR3 runs 13 residues. The CDR3 here is CASGTALNTEAFF. CDR3 nucleotide sequence: TGTGCCTCAGGGACAGCTCTGAACACTGAAGCTTTCTTT.

This clone was seen once. V gene TRBV5-8 combines with J gene TRBJ2-7; 11 bases fit TRBD1. The J segment lost 4 bases and the V segment lost 1 base, leaving 7 bases of the junction unmatched. Germline values: CDR1 SGHTS, CDR2 YDEGEE. CDR3 length equals 16 residues. CDR3 sequence (DNA): TGTGCCAGCAGCTTGATGCTGGGACAGGGGGTTTACGAGCAGTACTTC. Its translation is CASSLMLGQGVYEQYF. Variable domain in full (rest from reference TRBV5-8 and TRBJ2-7): EAGVTQSPTHLIKTRGQQATLRCSPISGHTSVYWYQQALGLGLQFLLWYDEGEERNRGNFPPRFSGRQFPNYSSELNVNALELEDSALYLCASSLMLGQGVYEQYFGPGTRLTVT.